The 32 T cell receptor beta chains in this list originate from one sample, sequenced in a study of T-cell memory formation after mild COVID-19. TCRdb reprocessed the 5' RACE reads via MiXCR and lists one record per CDR3 protein. The sample shows roughly 300,000 distinct CDR3 sequences, over 7% of them seen only once. Sequenced input: PBMCs or a T cell subset sorted from them (not recorded which). These receptors were collected from a man aged 18 to 30 who had mild COVID-19 (a few samples of this study predate the infection). Cell type and time point are not known.

Here the CDR3 reads CASSSQQGAEQYF. For the CDR3, the DNA is TGTGCCAGCAGCTCCCAGCAGGGTGCCGAGCAGTACTTC. The chain is built from TRBV3-1 and TRBJ2-7, with D perhaps TRBD1 (5 bases). CDR3 length: 13 residues. CDR1 and CDR2 (germline): LGHDT, YNNKEL (reference sequence). V was trimmed by 5 bases and J by 6 bases, leaving 14 bases between them.

J is TRBJ2-1 and V is TRBV18; 8 nucleotides agree with TRBD2. CDR3 length: 12 amino acids. With V trimmed by 4 bases and J by 15 bases, 8 bases remained unmatched. Germline loops: CDR1 KGHSH, CDR2 LQKENI. The CDR3 loop reads CASSLDGGGRFF. In DNA, the CDR3 is TGTGCCAGCTCACTCGACGGGGGGGGTCGGTTCTTC. The full variable domain, in which reference TRBV18 and TRBJ2-1 provide the parts outside the CDR3, is NAGVMQNPRHLVRRRGQEARLRCSPMKGHSHVYWYRQLPEEGLKFMVYLQKENIIDESGMPKERFSAEFPKEGPSILRIQQVVRGDSAAYFCASSLDGGGRFFGPGTRLTVL.

The CDR3, as DNA: TGTGCCAGCAGCTTATCGCGGGGCCAAGAGACCCAGTACTTC. Translating gives CASSLSRGQETQYF. The V and J genes are TRBV7-2 and TRBJ2-5; D might be TRBD2 (6 bases). Trimming stripped 2 bases from V and 1 base from J, with 8 bases between. Germline V CDR1 and CDR2: SGHTA, FQGNSA. This CDR3 contains 14 residues.

J is TRBJ1-3 and V is TRBV5-5, with D possibly being TRBD1 (6 bases). The V end lost 0 bases, the J end lost 0 bases, and 10 bases lay between the germline ends. CDR1 and CDR2 from the germline V gene are SGHKS and YYEKEE (reference sequence). This CDR3 comprises 16 residues. The chain's CDR3 is CASSLDGGASGNTIYF. The CDR3 DNA reads as TGTGCCAGCAGCTTGGACGGGGGCGCCTCTGGAAACACCATATATTTT.

This clonotype was detected many times. This rearrangement joins TRBV12-3 or TRBV12-4 to TRBJ2-1, with D perhaps TRBD2 (7 bases). V was trimmed by 7 bases and J by 7 bases, leaving 14 bases between them. The CDR3 length is 13 residues. The chain's CDR3 is CASTDRRGNEQFF. The DNA of the CDR3 is TGTGCCAGCACCGACAGGCGGGGGAATGAGCAGTTCTTC.

This clonotype appeared many times. V gene TRBV5-1 combines with J gene TRBJ2-1; D perhaps matches TRBD2 (5 bases). V was clipped by 2 bases and J by 0 bases, with 12 bases between them. The CDR3 loop spans 16 amino acids. The germline CDR1 and CDR2 sequences are SGHRS and YFSETQ. DNA of the CDR3: TGCGCCAGCAGCTTCAGGAGGACGAGCTCCTACAATGAGCAGTTCTTC. Translation gives CASSFRRTSSYNEQFF. The full variable domain, with the rest looked up from reference TRBV5-1 and TRBJ2-1, is KAGVTQTPRYLIKTRGQQVTLSCSPISGHRSVSWYQQTPGQGLQFLFEYFSETQRNKGNFPGRFSGRQFSNSRSEMNVSTLELGDSALYLCASSFRRTSSYNEQFFGPGTRLTVL.

This clonotype was seen ten or more times. This rearrangement joins TRBV29-1 to TRBJ2-3; 8 nucleotides agree with TRBD2. Germline V gene data show CDR1 as SQVTM and CDR2 as ANQGSEA. The CDR3 is 16 amino acids. With V trimmed by 0 bases and J by 2 bases, 7 bases remained unmatched. The CDR3 sequence is CSVEESSGGLTDTQYF. The CDR3 DNA sequence: TGCAGCGTTGAAGAATCCAGCGGGGGACTCACAGATACGCAGTATTTT.

This clonotype occurred many times. The gene calls are TRBV7-2 and TRBJ2-7; D uncertain. The CDR3 is 12 residues long. V lost 6 bases to trimming and J lost 4 bases, with 10 bases between them. Germline CDR1 and CDR2: SGHTA and FQGNSA. The chain's CDR3 is CASSAGWYEQYV. The CDR3, as DNA: TGTGCCAGCAGTGCCGGGTGGTACGAGCAGTACGTC.

This clonotype has at least ten counts. The chain joins TRBV7-2 to TRBJ2-1; 11 nucleotides line up with TRBD1. This CDR3 spans 14 amino acids. Germline assignment: CDR1 SGHTA and CDR2 FQGNSA. The CDR3 spells CATRGQGGNNEQFF. CDR3 in DNA: TGTGCGACAAGGGGACAGGGGGGAAACAATGAGCAGTTCTTC.

The chain recombines TRBV20-1 with TRBJ1-1; D is undetermined. The germline V and J ends were trimmed by 3 bases and 4 bases, with 9 bases remaining between them. Germline V lookup: CDR1 DFQATT, CDR2 SNEGSKA (reference sequence). The CDR3 runs to 12 residues. CDR3 nucleotides: TGCAGTGCTAGTGGTTCGACCACTGAAGCTTTCTTT. Its translation is CSASGSTTEAFF.

This clonotype was seen a few times. The chain is built from TRBV5-1 and TRBJ2-6, with a weak D call TRBD1 (6 bases). Germline V lookup: CDR1 SGHRS, CDR2 YFSETQ. The CDR3 contains 16 residues. V was cut by 1 base and J by 0 bases, with 8 bases left in between. The CDR3 region has the DNA TGCGCCAGCAGCTTGAGGGGGTACTCTGGGGCCAACGTCCTGACTTTC. Residues: CASSLRGYSGANVLTF.

This clonotype was counted many times. This chain joins TRBV12-3 or TRBV12-4 and TRBJ2-5; 8 positions agree with TRBD1. The length of the CDR3 is 14 residues. Unmatched junction bases numbered 7, after V lost 6 bases and J lost 4 bases. CDR3 nucleotide sequence: TGTGCCAGCAGCTTAAGAGACAGGGGAGAGACCCAGTACTTC. It codes for CASSLRDRGETQYF.

Only one count was recorded for this clonotype. The chain has TRBV5-1 and TRBJ2-1; TRBD1 matches 10 bases. The CDR3 has 13 amino acids. Trimming at V came to 5 bases and at J to 7 bases, leaving 3 bases not matched to a gene. Looked up from germline, CDR1 is SGHRS and CDR2 is YFSETQ. The CDR3 coding sequence is TGCGCCAGCAGTGGACAGGGGGGGAATGAGCAGTTCTTC. Its translation: CASSGQGGNEQFF.

V usage is TRBV12-3 or TRBV12-4 and J usage is TRBJ2-5, with D possibly being TRBD2 (6 bases). The CDR3 has 15 amino acids. Trimming shortened V by 6 bases and J by 3 bases, and 17 bases separated the two germline ends. The CDR3 loop reads CASSPRGTYKETQYF. In DNA, the CDR3 is TGTGCCAGCAGCCCCCGAGGGACTTACAAAGAGACCCAGTACTTC.

The chain joins TRBV20-1 to TRBJ2-2; D gene ambiguous. CDR3 length: 14 amino acids. Trimming left V 0 bases short and J 4 bases short, with 9 bases between. Per germline, CDR1 DFQATT and CDR2 SNEGSKA (reference sequence). The CDR3 reads CSARDGSATGELFF. The CDR3 DNA follows: TGCAGTGCTAGAGATGGGTCCGCCACCGGGGAGCTGTTTTTT.

The V gene is TRBV6-6, the J gene TRBJ2-7; possibly TRBD2 for D (7 bases). The CDR3 length is 15 residues. The V gene's germline CDR1 is MNHNY and CDR2 SVGAGI (reference sequence). Trimming removed 5 bases from V and 1 base from J, with 15 bases in between. The CDR3 coding sequence is TGTGCCAGCAGTCCTCCCGGGGGGCAGTCCTACGAGCAGTACTTC. This translates into CASSPPGGQSYEQYF.

In this sample, this clonotype turned up a few times. The chain carries TRBV20-1 and TRBJ2-1; weak D call: TRBD1 (6 bases). V lost 4 bases and J 9 bases, leaving 13 bases between the germline ends. CDR3 length: 12 amino acids. The germline CDR1 and CDR2 sequences are DFQATT and SNEGSKA (reference sequence). This chain's CDR3 is CSAKGHGAEQFF. In nucleotides, the CDR3 is TGCAGTGCTAAGGGACACGGGGCTGAGCAGTTCTTC.

This clonotype was counted between two and nine times. The rearrangement links TRBV4-3 to TRBJ1-1; weak D call: TRBD1 (5 bases). CDR1 LGHNA and CDR2 YSLEER come from the germline V gene. V lost 7 bases to trimming and J lost 4 bases, with 19 bases between them. This CDR3 contains 15 residues. CDR3 residues: CASTISGARGTEAFF. CDR3 bases: TGCGCCAGCACTATTTCCGGGGCCCGAGGCACTGAAGCTTTCTTT.

J is TRBJ2-1 and V is TRBV3-1, with 12 bases fitting TRBD2. The germline V gene has CDR1 LGHDT and CDR2 YNNKEL (reference sequence). V shed 4 bases, J shed 7 bases, and the junction held 8 bases outside the gene matches. The length of the CDR3 is 16 residues. CDR3 sequence: CASSPSGGADLNEQFF. The CDR3 DNA is TGTGCCAGCAGCCCTAGCGGGGGGGCGGATCTTAATGAGCAGTTCTTC.

This clonotype was observed a few times. This sequence joins TRBV10-3 and TRBJ2-7; D possibly matches TRBD1 or TRBD2 (6 bases each). Germline CDR1 reads ENHRY; CDR2 reads SYGVKD. The V and J ends lost 3 bases and 3 bases respectively, with 9 bases between them. The CDR3 runs to 13 residues. CDR3 region: CAISDEGGYEQYF. CDR3 nucleotides: TGTGCCATCAGTGACGAGGGGGGCTACGAGCAGTACTTC.

The V call is TRBV20-1, the J call TRBJ2-4, with TRBD2 identical over 7 bases. The V gene end was trimmed by 1 base and the J gene end by 2 bases; junction bases not matched to a gene: 5. The CDR3 length is 15 residues. Per the germline V gene, CDR1 is DFQATT and CDR2 is SNEGSKA (reference sequence). The CDR3 nucleotides are TGCAGTGCTAGAGTGAGCGGGGTCACCAAAAACATTCAGTACTTC. As protein: CSARVSGVTKNIQYF.

This clonotype occurred a few times. V and J are TRBV20-1 and TRBJ1-4; D remains ambiguous. The CDR3 is 13 residues long. CDR1 and CDR2 (germline): DFQATT, SNEGSKA (reference sequence). Trimming stripped 2 bases from V and 4 bases from J, with 8 bases between. The CDR3 loop reads CSARRGFNEKLFF. CDR3 bases: TGCAGTGCTAGACGCGGATTTAATGAAAAACTGTTTTTT.

V is TRBV6-6 and J is TRBJ1-5; 7 bases match TRBD1. Trimming removed 4 bases from V and 3 bases from J; junction bases left unmatched: 3. The CDR3 runs to 14 residues. Germline assignment: CDR1 MNHNY and CDR2 SVGAGI (reference sequence). Here the CDR3 reads CASSSGQFNQPQHF. CDR3 DNA sequence: TGTGCCAGCAGTTCGGGACAGTTCAATCAGCCCCAGCATTTT.

V gene TRBV9 combines with J gene TRBJ2-7; 7 nucleotides line up with TRBD2. CDR3 length equals 18 residues. The germline gives CDR1 SGDLS, CDR2 YYNGEE. V was pared by 0 bases and J by 2 bases, with 14 bases of the junction left unmatched. Written as DNA, the CDR3 is TGTGCCAGCAGCGTAGGACCCACAAGGGAGGGATCAACCTACGAGCAGTACTTC. Translating it yields CASSVGPTREGSTYEQYF.

This sequence joins TRBV6-1 and TRBJ2-3; D assignment may be TRBD1 or TRBD2 (5 bases each). V gave up 4 bases and J gave up 6 bases, with 14 bases separating them. The CDR3 has 14 amino acids. Germline V gives CDR1 MNHNS, CDR2 SASEGT. CDR3 bases: TGTGCCAGCAGTGTGCAGGGAACGGGGGATACGCAGTATTTT. Translation gives CASSVQGTGDTQYF.

At least ten counts were recorded for this clonotype. The V call is TRBV7-2, the J call TRBJ2-2; unclear D gene. Trimming stripped 5 bases from V and 0 bases from J, with 10 bases between. The CDR3 spans 15 residues. Germline CDR1 and CDR2: SGHTA and FQGNSA. CDR3 amino acids: CASSGRSSNTGELFF. CDR3 bases: TGTGCCAGCAGCGGTCGCAGTTCGAACACCGGGGAGCTGTTTTTT.

This clonotype showed up just a few times. CDR3 in amino acids: CATGRVDTEAFF. In DNA, the CDR3 is TGTGCCACCGGGAGGGTTGACACTGAAGCTTTCTTT. The genes are TRBV7-9 and TRBJ1-1; D gene unclear. Trimming took off 10 bases at V and 3 bases at J, with 12 bases between the two ends. CDR3 size: 12 residues. Germline V gene data show CDR1 as SEHNR and CDR2 as FQNEAQ (reference sequence).

The chain recombines TRBV5-1 with TRBJ2-1, with 12 bases lining up with TRBD2. Losses at the gene ends were 6 bases for V and 3 bases for J; bases not matched to a gene: 10. There are 17 residues in the CDR3. Per germline, CDR1 SGHRS and CDR2 YFSETQ. CDR3 residues: CASTNGLAGLSYNEQFF. CDR3 DNA sequence: TGCGCCAGCACCAACGGACTAGCGGGGCTCAGCTACAATGAGCAGTTCTTC.

The rearrangement uses TRBV5-1 and TRBJ2-7, with D uncertain. There are 14 residues in the CDR3. Trimming cost V 0 bases and J 2 bases, with 9 bases left between them. The germline gives CDR1 SGHRS, CDR2 YFSETQ. The CDR3 nucleotides are TGCGCCAGCAGCTTGGATACGGCCCCCTACGAGCAGTACTTC. It yields the protein CASSLDTAPYEQYF.

The chain carries TRBV20-1 and TRBJ1-5; possibly TRBD1 for D (5 bases). Germline values: CDR1 DFQATT, CDR2 SNEGSKA (reference sequence). The CDR3 runs 14 residues. Between the trimmed V and J ends, which lost 2 bases and 5 bases, there was a span of 13 bases. The CDR3 coding sequence is TGCAGTGCTAGACCAGGGAGCCTCGATCAGCCCCAGCATTTT. It is translated as CSARPGSLDQPQHF.

The chain joins TRBV2 to TRBJ1-2, with 7 bases that match TRBD1. Trimming at V came to 4 bases and at J to 6 bases, leaving 5 bases not matched to a gene. The CDR3 loop spans 13 amino acids. CDR1 is SNHLY and CDR2 is FYNNEI in the germline V gene. The CDR3 DNA is TGTGCCAGCAGTGTCGACAGGGAGGATGGCTACACCTTC. Translated, it gives CASSVDREDGYTF.

This clonotype was observed a handful of times. In DNA form, the CDR3 reads TGCAGTGCTAATCCCGGGGCAGGGGGCTCCTACAATGAGCAGTTCTTC. Its translation: CSANPGAGGSYNEQFF. The V and J genes are TRBV20-1 and TRBJ2-1; TRBD1 aligns across 7 bases. CDR3 length: 16 residues. Germline trimming cut 4 bases from V and 0 bases from J; bases unmatched to any gene: 9. Germline V CDR1 and CDR2: DFQATT, SNEGSKA (reference sequence).